These T cell receptor beta chains were read from a single sample in a study of blood T cell dynamics during melanoma immunotherapy. Method: immunoSEQ multiplex PCR; TCRdb's copy keeps in-frame clones and lacks some. The sample holds about 10,000 clones, 75% to 90% seen once. Specimen: blood, collected from a patient treated with checkpoint blockade. The receptors here all came from a human donor with melanoma. The CDR3 runs from the conserved cysteine through the conserved F or W. Fields, in order: clone size, J gene, D gene, V gene, CDR3 DNA, CDR3 protein. A D gene is named only where the DNA matches it firmly. The size entry is marked missing in some rows and otherwise reads once, few, many or a size class.

abundance: -; j_gene: TRBJ2-3; d_gene: -; v_gene: TRBV28; CDR3nt: TGTGCCAGCAGTAACTCAGGGCTTACAGATACGCAGTATTTT; CDR3aa: CASSNSGLTDTQYF
abundance: -; j_gene: TRBJ1-3; d_gene: TRBD1; v_gene: TRBV30; CDR3nt: TGTGCCTGGACGACAGCCAGGGGGGTCTTGAGAAACACCATATATTTT; CDR3aa: CAWTTARGVLRNTIYF
abundance: -; j_gene: TRBJ1-5; d_gene: -; v_gene: TRBV4-2; CDR3nt: TGTGCCAGCAGCCAATGGGGGAAGGGCGAGCCCCAGCATTTT; CDR3aa: CASSQWGKGEPQHF
abundance: -; j_gene: TRBJ2-1; d_gene: TRBD2; v_gene: TRBV28; CDR3nt: TGTGCCAGCAGCTCGCCGGGTACTAGCGGGGGGTACAATGAGCAGTTCTTC; CDR3aa: CASSSPGTSGGYNEQFF
abundance: -; j_gene: TRBJ2-7; d_gene: -; v_gene: TRBV6-1; CDR3nt: TGTGCCAGCAGTAACAGGGAAGCGGGTCAGCAGTACTTC; CDR3aa: CASSNREAGQQYF
abundance: -; j_gene: TRBJ2-7; d_gene: TRBD2; v_gene: TRBV11-1; CDR3nt: TGTGCCAGCAGCTTAAGCGGGACTAGCGGGAGTTTCGAGCAGTACTTC; CDR3aa: CASSLSGTSGSFEQYF
abundance: -; j_gene: TRBJ2-7; d_gene: -; v_gene: TRBV29-1; CDR3nt: TGCAGCGTTACCCCATCCATACACGAGCAGTACTTC; CDR3aa: CSVTPSIHEQYF
abundance: -; j_gene: TRBJ2-3; d_gene: TRBD2; v_gene: TRBV4-3; CDR3nt: TGCGCCAGCAGCAGAAAAACTAGCGGCACAGATACGCAGTATTTT; CDR3aa: CASSRKTSGTDTQYF
abundance: once; j_gene: TRBJ2-7; d_gene: -; v_gene: TRBV5-6; CDR3nt: TGTGCCAGCAGCGCCGGACTGTACTCCTACGAGCAGTACTTC; CDR3aa: CASSAGLYSYEQYF
abundance: -; j_gene: TRBJ2-3; d_gene: -; v_gene: TRBV5-1; CDR3nt: TGCGCCAGCAGCTTGGCCTGGTTGGGGGCAGATACGCAGTATTTT; CDR3aa: CASSLAWLGADTQYF
abundance: -; j_gene: TRBJ2-3; d_gene: TRBD2; v_gene: TRBV7-9; CDR3nt: TGTGCCAGCAGCGCACTTAGCGGGAGCCCCCCCACAGATACGCAGTATTTT; CDR3aa: CASSALSGSPPTDTQYF
abundance: -; j_gene: TRBJ2-2; d_gene: -; v_gene: TRBV6-5; CDR3nt: TGTGCCAGCAGCCCGTTGAACACCGGGGAGCTGTTTTTT; CDR3aa: CASSPLNTGELFF
abundance: -; j_gene: TRBJ2-1; d_gene: -; v_gene: TRBV7-2; CDR3nt: TGTGCCACCGAGGACCGCTCCTACAATGAGCAGTTCTTC; CDR3aa: CATEDRSYNEQFF
abundance: -; j_gene: TRBJ2-2; d_gene: -; v_gene: TRBV18; CDR3nt: TGTGCCAGCTCACCTGACAGGAACACCGGGGAGCTGTTTTTT; CDR3aa: CASSPDRNTGELFF
abundance: -; j_gene: TRBJ1-5; d_gene: TRBD1; v_gene: TRBV19; CDR3nt: TGTGCCAGTAGCTACCAGGGGGGCAATCAGCCCCAGCATTTT; CDR3aa: CASSYQGGNQPQHF
abundance: -; j_gene: TRBJ2-7; d_gene: -; v_gene: TRBV28; CDR3nt: TGTGCCAGCAGTAGCTTTGCCTACGAGCAGTACTTC; CDR3aa: CASSSFAYEQYF
abundance: once; j_gene: TRBJ2-2; d_gene: TRBD1; v_gene: TRBV7-3; CDR3nt: TGTGCCAGCAGCGTGGACAGGGGTGATCGGGGCACCGGGGAGCTGTTTTTT; CDR3aa: CASSVDRGDRGTGELFF
abundance: -; j_gene: TRBJ2-7; d_gene: TRBD2; v_gene: TRBV7-8; CDR3nt: TGTGCCAGCAGCTTAGCCCCGTCTAGCGGCCCCTACGAGCAGTACTTC; CDR3aa: CASSLAPSSGPYEQYF
abundance: -; j_gene: TRBJ1-4; d_gene: -; v_gene: TRBV28; CDR3nt: TGTGCCAGCAGTCGGACACACTCCCTTAATGAAAAACTGTTTTTT; CDR3aa: CASSRTHSLNEKLFF
abundance: once; j_gene: TRBJ2-1; d_gene: TRBD2; v_gene: TRBV7-3; CDR3nt: TGTGCCAGCAGTAAACTAGCGGGTTACAATGAGCAGTTCTTC; CDR3aa: CASSKLAGYNEQFF
abundance: -; j_gene: TRBJ1-2; d_gene: -; v_gene: TRBV6-6; CDR3nt: TGTGCCAGCAGTTCAAACGGGGCGGGCGGCTACACCTTC; CDR3aa: CASSSNGAGGYTF
abundance: -; j_gene: TRBJ1-5; d_gene: TRBD1; v_gene: TRBV18; CDR3nt: TGTGCCAGCTCACTTGGGACAGGGGGTAACAATCAGCCCCAGCATTTT; CDR3aa: CASSLGTGGNNQPQHF
abundance: -; j_gene: TRBJ1-3; d_gene: -; v_gene: TRBV6-1; CDR3nt: TGTGCCAGCAGTGAAGCCCCAAGAAACACCATATATTTT; CDR3aa: CASSEAPRNTIYF
abundance: -; j_gene: TRBJ1-2; d_gene: -; v_gene: TRBV12-5; CDR3nt: TGTGCTAGTGGTTTGAGGGGGGACTACACCTTC; CDR3aa: CASGLRGDYTF
abundance: -; j_gene: TRBJ1-2; d_gene: -; v_gene: TRBV5-1; CDR3nt: TGCGCCAGCGCTTTTTCGCCCCTAGAGGGTGGCTACACCTTC; CDR3aa: CASAFSPLEGGYTF
abundance: -; j_gene: TRBJ2-7; d_gene: -; v_gene: TRBV6-5; CDR3nt: TGTGCCAGCAGCCGGGACGGGGTCTACGAGCAGTACTTC; CDR3aa: CASSRDGVYEQYF
abundance: -; j_gene: TRBJ1-5; d_gene: -; v_gene: TRBV7-8; CDR3nt: TGTGCCAGCAGCTTAGGGCAGAAGCGATTCAATCAGCCCCAGCATTTT; CDR3aa: CASSLGQKRFNQPQHF
abundance: -; j_gene: TRBJ1-2; d_gene: -; v_gene: TRBV18; CDR3nt: TGTGCCAGCTCACCAGAATTAGAGGGATCAGACTATGGCTACACCTTC; CDR3aa: CASSPELEGSDYGYTF
abundance: -; j_gene: TRBJ2-5; d_gene: -; v_gene: TRBV6-5; CDR3nt: TGTGCCAGCAGTTACGGGGGGACAGAAGAGACCCAGTACTTC; CDR3aa: CASSYGGTEETQYF
abundance: -; j_gene: TRBJ2-7; d_gene: TRBD1; v_gene: TRBV5-1; CDR3nt: TGCGCCAGCAGCTTCCAGGGGGACCGGCCTACTAAGGAGCAGTACTTC; CDR3aa: CASSFQGDRPTKEQYF
abundance: once; j_gene: TRBJ1-2; d_gene: TRBD1; v_gene: TRBV19; CDR3nt: TGTGCCAGTATTGGGACAGGACACCTTAACTATGGCTACACCTTC; CDR3aa: CASIGTGHLNYGYTF
abundance: -; j_gene: TRBJ2-7; d_gene: -; v_gene: TRBV28; CDR3nt: TGTGCCAGCAGTTTAGCCACTTCAGAGGGGGGGAGCTCCTACGAGCAGTACTTC; CDR3aa: CASSLATSEGGSSYEQYF
abundance: -; j_gene: TRBJ1-1; d_gene: -; v_gene: TRBV19; CDR3nt: TGTGCCAGTAGTATAGGAGGGGCGGACACTGAAGCTTTCTTT; CDR3aa: CASSIGGADTEAFF
abundance: -; j_gene: TRBJ2-5; d_gene: -; v_gene: TRBV7-2; CDR3nt: TGTGCCAGCAGCTTAGATTTTCAGCGACAAGAGACCCAGTACTTC; CDR3aa: CASSLDFQRQETQYF
abundance: -; j_gene: TRBJ2-5; d_gene: TRBD1; v_gene: TRBV5-1; CDR3nt: TGCGCCAGCAGCTGGGGAGTAACAGGGGACCAAGAGACCCAGTACTTC; CDR3aa: CASSWGVTGDQETQYF
abundance: -; j_gene: TRBJ2-4; d_gene: TRBD1; v_gene: TRBV5-1; CDR3nt: TGCGCCAGCAGCTCCACAGGGGGTTTAGCCAAAAACATTCAGTACTTC; CDR3aa: CASSSTGGLAKNIQYF
abundance: once; j_gene: TRBJ2-1; d_gene: -; v_gene: TRBV21-1; CDR3nt: TGTGCCAGCAGCAAAGCTCCTCTAGCGGATTCCTACAATGAGCAGTTCTTC; CDR3aa: CASSKAPLADSYNEQFF
abundance: -; j_gene: TRBJ1-4; d_gene: -; v_gene: TRBV2; CDR3nt: TGTGCCAGCAACCACGGACAACCTTTTGGGCTTGCAACTAATGAAAAACTGTTTTTT; CDR3aa: CASNHGQPFGLATNEKLFF
abundance: once; j_gene: TRBJ2-7; d_gene: -; v_gene: TRBV21-1; CDR3nt: TGTGCCAGCAGCAAATTGAACAGGGGGAGCAGCTCCTACGAGCAGTACTTC; CDR3aa: CASSKLNRGSSSYEQYF
abundance: -; j_gene: TRBJ1-1; d_gene: -; v_gene: TRBV13; CDR3nt: TGTGCCAGCAGCTTGGGACGCTCGAACACTGAAGCTTTCTTT; CDR3aa: CASSLGRSNTEAFF
abundance: -; j_gene: TRBJ2-5; d_gene: -; v_gene: TRBV14; CDR3nt: TGTGCCAGCAGCCAACCCACCGGGACCCTAAGGTACCAAGAGACCCAGTACTTC; CDR3aa: CASSQPTGTLRYQETQYF
abundance: -; j_gene: TRBJ1-6; d_gene: -; v_gene: TRBV4-3; CDR3nt: TGCGCCAGCAGCCAAGTCGGGGGAACACCCCTCCACTTT; CDR3aa: CASSQVGGTPLHF
abundance: -; j_gene: TRBJ1-5; d_gene: -; v_gene: TRBV19; CDR3nt: TGTGCCAGTAGTATCGGTCCCCAGGGCAGAAATCAGCCCCAGCATTTT; CDR3aa: CASSIGPQGRNQPQHF
abundance: -; j_gene: TRBJ2-2; d_gene: TRBD1; v_gene: TRBV11-1; CDR3nt: TGTGCCAGCAGCTTAGCGGGGACAGGGGGTGCCGGGGAGCTGTTTTTT; CDR3aa: CASSLAGTGGAGELFF
abundance: -; j_gene: TRBJ2-2; d_gene: -; v_gene: TRBV14; CDR3nt: TGTGCCAGCAGCCCGGGACAGAACACCGGGGAGCTGTTTTTT; CDR3aa: CASSPGQNTGELFF
abundance: -; j_gene: TRBJ2-2; d_gene: TRBD2; v_gene: TRBV5-1; CDR3nt: TGCGCCAGCAGATGGACTAGCGGTCACACCGGGGAGCTGTTTTTT; CDR3aa: CASRWTSGHTGELFF